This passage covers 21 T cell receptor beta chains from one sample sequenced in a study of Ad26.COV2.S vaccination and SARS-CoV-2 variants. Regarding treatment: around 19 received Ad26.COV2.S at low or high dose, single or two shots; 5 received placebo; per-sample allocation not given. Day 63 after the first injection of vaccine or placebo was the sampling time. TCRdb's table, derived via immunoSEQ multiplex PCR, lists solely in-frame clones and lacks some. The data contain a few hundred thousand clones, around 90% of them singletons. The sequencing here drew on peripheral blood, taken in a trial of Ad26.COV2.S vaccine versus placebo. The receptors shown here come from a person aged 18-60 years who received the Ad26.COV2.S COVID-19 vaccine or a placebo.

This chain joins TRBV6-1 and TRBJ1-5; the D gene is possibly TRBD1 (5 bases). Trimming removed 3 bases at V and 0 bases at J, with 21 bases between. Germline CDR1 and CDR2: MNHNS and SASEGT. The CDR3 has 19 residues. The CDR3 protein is CASSDGVGDSLYSNQPQHF. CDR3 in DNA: TGTGCCAGCAGTGATGGTGTAGGTGACAGCCTGTATAGCAATCAGCCCCAGCATTTT.

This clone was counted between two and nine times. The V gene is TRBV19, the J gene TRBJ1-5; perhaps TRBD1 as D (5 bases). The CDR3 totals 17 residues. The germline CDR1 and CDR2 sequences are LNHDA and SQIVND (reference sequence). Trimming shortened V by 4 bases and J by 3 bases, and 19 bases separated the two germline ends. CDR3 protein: CASSTRNPQTVNQPQHF. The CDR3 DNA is TGTGCCAGTAGTACCCGGAATCCTCAGACAGTCAATCAGCCCCAGCATTTT.

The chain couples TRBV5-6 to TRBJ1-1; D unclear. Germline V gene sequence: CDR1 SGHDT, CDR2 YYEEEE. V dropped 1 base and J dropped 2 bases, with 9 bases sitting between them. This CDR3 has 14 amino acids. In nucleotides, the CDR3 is TGTGCCAGCAGCTTGCGCGGACTCAACACTGAAGCTTTCTTT. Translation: CASSLRGLNTEAFF.

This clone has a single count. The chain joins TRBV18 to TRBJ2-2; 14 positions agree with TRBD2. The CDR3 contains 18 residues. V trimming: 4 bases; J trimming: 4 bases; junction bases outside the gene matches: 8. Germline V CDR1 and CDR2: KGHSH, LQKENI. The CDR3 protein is CASSLLPGLAGATGELFF. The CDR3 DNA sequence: TGTGCCAGCTCACTACTTCCGGGACTAGCGGGAGCCACCGGGGAGCTGTTTTTT.

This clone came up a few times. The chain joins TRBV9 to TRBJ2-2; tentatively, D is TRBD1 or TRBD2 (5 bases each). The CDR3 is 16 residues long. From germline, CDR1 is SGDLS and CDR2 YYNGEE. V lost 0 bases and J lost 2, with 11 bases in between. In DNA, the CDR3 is TGTGCCAGCAGCGTAGGGGACGCCTATAACACCGGGGAGCTGTTTTTT. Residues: CASSVGDAYNTGELFF.

The CDR3 sequence is CASSLGASGANVLTF. CDR3 coding DNA: TGTGCCAGCAGCTTAGGAGCTTCTGGGGCCAACGTCCTGACTTTC. The V call is TRBV11-2, the J call TRBJ2-6, with unresolved D. V lost 1 base and J 1 base, leaving 5 bases between the germline ends. In germline, CDR1 is SGHAT, CDR2 FQNNGV. This CDR3 comprises 15 residues.

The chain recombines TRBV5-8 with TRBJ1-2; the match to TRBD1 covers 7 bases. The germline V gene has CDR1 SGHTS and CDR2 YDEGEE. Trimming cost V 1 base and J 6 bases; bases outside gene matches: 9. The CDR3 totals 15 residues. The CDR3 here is CASSLSFDRGHGYTF. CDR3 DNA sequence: TGTGCCAGCAGCTTGTCATTTGATAGGGGGCATGGCTACACCTTC.

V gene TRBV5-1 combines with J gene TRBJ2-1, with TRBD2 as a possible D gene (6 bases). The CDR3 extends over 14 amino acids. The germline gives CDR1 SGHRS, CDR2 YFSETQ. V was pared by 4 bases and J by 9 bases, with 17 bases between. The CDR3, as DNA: TGCGCCAGCAGCCCGGGGGAATTTGTTGGTGAGCAGTTCTTC. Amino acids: CASSPGEFVGEQFF.

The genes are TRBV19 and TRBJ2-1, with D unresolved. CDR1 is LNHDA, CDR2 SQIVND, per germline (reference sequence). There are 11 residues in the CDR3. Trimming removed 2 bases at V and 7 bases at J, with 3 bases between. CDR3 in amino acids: CASSIMNEQFF. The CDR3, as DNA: TGTGCCAGTAGTATAATGAATGAGCAGTTCTTC.

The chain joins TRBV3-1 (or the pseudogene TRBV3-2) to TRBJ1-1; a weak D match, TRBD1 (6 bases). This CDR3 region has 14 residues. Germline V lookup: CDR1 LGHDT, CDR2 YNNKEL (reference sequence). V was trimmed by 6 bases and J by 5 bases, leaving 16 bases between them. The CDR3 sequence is CASRRQGSETEAFF. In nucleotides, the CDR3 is TGTGCCAGCAGACGTCAGGGGTCGGAAACTGAAGCTTTCTTT.

The CDR3 DNA sequence: TGTGCCAGCAGCCTCGACCTAGGGCGAGGGATGAACACTGAAGCTTTCTTT. Residues: CASSLDLGRGMNTEAFF. The chain joins TRBV14 to TRBJ1-1; no firm D call. The CDR3 has 17 residues. Looked up from germline, CDR1 is SGHDN and CDR2 is FVKESK. Trimming cost V 4 bases and J 0 bases, with 18 bases left between them.

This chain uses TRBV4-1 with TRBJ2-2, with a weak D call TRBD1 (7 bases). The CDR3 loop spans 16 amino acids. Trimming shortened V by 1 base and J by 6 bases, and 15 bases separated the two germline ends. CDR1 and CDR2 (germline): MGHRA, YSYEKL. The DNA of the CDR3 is TGCGCCAGCAGCCAAGGAGGGGGCAGGAGGGCCGGGGAGCTGTTTTTT. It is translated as CASSQGGGRRAGELFF.

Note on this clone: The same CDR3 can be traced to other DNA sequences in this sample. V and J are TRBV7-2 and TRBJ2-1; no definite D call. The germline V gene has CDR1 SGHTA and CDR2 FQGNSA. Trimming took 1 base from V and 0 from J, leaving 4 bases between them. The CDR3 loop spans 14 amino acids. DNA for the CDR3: TGTGCCAGCAGCTTAGATAGCTCCTACAATGAGCAGTTCTTC. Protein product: CASSLDSSYNEQFF.

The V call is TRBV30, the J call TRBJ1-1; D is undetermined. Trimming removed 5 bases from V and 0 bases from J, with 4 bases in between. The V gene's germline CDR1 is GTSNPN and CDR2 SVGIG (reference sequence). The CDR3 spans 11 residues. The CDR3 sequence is CAWGLNTEAFF. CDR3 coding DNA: TGTGCCTGGGGTCTGAACACTGAAGCTTTCTTT. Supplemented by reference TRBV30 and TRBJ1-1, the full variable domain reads SQTIHQWPATLVQPVGSPLSLECTVEGTSNPNLYWYRQAAGRGLQLLFYSVGIGQISSEVPQNLSASRPQDRQFILSSKKLLLSDSGFYLCAWGLNTEAFFGQGTRLTVV.

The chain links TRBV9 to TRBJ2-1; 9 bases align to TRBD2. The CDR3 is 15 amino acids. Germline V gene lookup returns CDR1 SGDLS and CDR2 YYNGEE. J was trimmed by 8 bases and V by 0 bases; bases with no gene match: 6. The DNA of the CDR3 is TGTGCCAGCAGCGTAGGGCGGGAGGGCCGACATGAGCAGTTCTTC. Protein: CASSVGREGRHEQFF.

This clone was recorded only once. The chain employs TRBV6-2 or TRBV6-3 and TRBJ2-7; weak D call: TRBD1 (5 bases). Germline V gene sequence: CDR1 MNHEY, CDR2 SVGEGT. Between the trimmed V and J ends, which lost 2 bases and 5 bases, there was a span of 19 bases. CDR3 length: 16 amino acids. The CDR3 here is CASSYPPVQGLDEQYV. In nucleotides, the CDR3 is TGTGCCAGCAGTTACCCCCCCGTGCAGGGTTTAGACGAGCAGTACGTC.

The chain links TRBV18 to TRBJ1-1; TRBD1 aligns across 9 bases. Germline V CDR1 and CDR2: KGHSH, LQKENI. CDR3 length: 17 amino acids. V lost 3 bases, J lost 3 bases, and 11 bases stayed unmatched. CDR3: CASSPRTGGNGHTEAFF. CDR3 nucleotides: TGTGCCAGCTCACCCCGTACAGGGGGCAACGGGCACACTGAAGCTTTCTTT.

CDR3 amino acids: CASSSSDFRTEAFF. CDR3 in DNA: TGTGCCAGCAGCTCAAGCGATTTCAGAACTGAAGCTTTCTTT. The V call is TRBV4-2, the J call TRBJ1-1; no firm D call. This CDR3 is built from 14 residues. Germline CDR1 and CDR2: LGHNA and YNFKEQ. V gave up 5 bases and J gave up 5 bases, with 15 bases separating them.

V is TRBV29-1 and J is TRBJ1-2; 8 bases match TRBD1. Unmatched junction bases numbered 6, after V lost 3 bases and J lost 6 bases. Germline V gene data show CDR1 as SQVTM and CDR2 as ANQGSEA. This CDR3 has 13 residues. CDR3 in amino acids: CSVDRDRKNGYTF. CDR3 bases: TGCAGCGTTGACCGGGACAGGAAGAATGGCTACACCTTC.

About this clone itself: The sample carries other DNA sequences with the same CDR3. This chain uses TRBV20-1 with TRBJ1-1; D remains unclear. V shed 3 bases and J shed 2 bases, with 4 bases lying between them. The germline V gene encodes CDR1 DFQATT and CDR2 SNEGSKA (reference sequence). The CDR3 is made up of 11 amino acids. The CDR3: CSARENTEAFF. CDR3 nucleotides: TGCAGTGCTAGGGAAAACACTGAAGCTTTCTTT.

CDR3 sequence reads: CASSLTDTQYF. CDR3 nucleotide sequence: TGTGCCAGCAGCCTCACAGATACGCAGTATTTT. The chain employs TRBV7-9 and TRBJ2-3; unclear D gene. V was pared by 5 bases and J by 2 bases, with 2 bases between. The germline V gene has CDR1 SEHNR and CDR2 FQNEAQ (reference sequence). CDR3 length: 11 amino acids.